This T cell receptor (beta chain) appears in the sequencing data of a study of blood T cells in healthy people across ages. The CDR3 runs to 13 residues. From germline, CDR1 is SGHKS and CDR2 YYEKEE (reference sequence). Deletions cut 1 base from V and 2 bases from J, with 6 bases between. Overall study findings and caveats: Naive CD4+ cell counts and diversity both ran higher in long-lived than in aged donors.

Alongside a J-beta primer mix, a sample-barcoded 5' primer served in a second PCR lasting roughly 7 to 11 cycles. MiXCR was run by TCRdb on the 5' RACE reads, yielding one entry per CDR3 protein. The sample records roughly 1.9 million distinct CDR3 sequences, about 39% being singletons. This clonotype was seen a handful of times. Its specificity is not known. Material: blood. The source of this sequence is a human donor in good health. V gene TRBV5-5 combines with J gene TRBJ2-5; D gene uncertain. Here the CDR3 DNA reads TGTGCCAGCAGCTTGCCCAGGCAAGAGACCCAGTACTTC. Protein: CASSLPRQETQYF.